This is a list of T cell receptor beta chains from one sample in a study of cytomegalovirus exposure and HLA in healthy donors. Here immunoSEQ multiplex PCR was the method, and the copy in TCRdb shows in-frame clones only, minus some. This sample has under 95,000 clones; 6.5% to 8% occur once, and the top ten carry roughly 2.1%. Input material: PBMCs. All receptors come from a man in his fifties in good health and CMV-seronegative. Each CDR3 is given with its conserved first and last residue.

>TRBJ2-7|TRBV6-1
CASSEASGDSSYEQYF
>NA|TRBV5-1
CASSLGDGGEQYF
>TRBJ2-7|TRBV7-9
CASSLSQGPYEQYF
>TRBJ2-5|TRBV29-1
CSVGTASAETQYF
>TRBJ1-6|TRBV28
CAAGGSSSYNSPLHF
>TRBJ1-5|TRBV6-1
CASSERTGNQPQHF
>TRBJ1-5|TRBV6-1
CASRSGGAGNQPQHF
>TRBJ2-2|TRBV11-2
CASSVTSGGANTGELFF
>TRBJ2-1|TRBV15
CATSREVGGLSSYNEQFF
>TRBJ2-3|TRBV19
CASSIDLSTDTQYF
>TRBJ1-2|TRBV5-1
CASSPEDRPNYGYTF